Listed below are T cell receptor beta chains from one sample, sequenced in a study of post-analysis software for immune sequencing data. TCRdb ran MiXCR on the PCR reads and lists one entry per CDR3 protein. The table shows fewer than 700,000 distinct CDR3 sequences, with roughly 45% occurring only once. Sequenced material: blood. All receptors come from a girl aged 10 to 17 with multiple sclerosis. Each CDR3 is given with its conserved first and last residue. D genes are given only for firm matches. Expanded clones are given a class, and other clones once, few, many or no size at all.

size: -; V: TRBV7-3; J: TRBJ1-2; D: -; DNA: TGTGCCAGCACCGCGACAGCTAACTATGGCTACACCTTC; CDR3: CASTATANYGYTF
size: -; V: TRBV6-1; J: TRBJ1-1; D: TRBD1; DNA: TGTGCCAGCAACCTAGGGGACAGGGTGAACACTGAAGCTTTCTTT; CDR3: CASNLGDRVNTEAFF
size: -; V: TRBV20-1; J: TRBJ2-1; D: -; DNA: TGCAGTGCCATAGTCGGGGGTTACAATGAGCAGTTCTTC; CDR3: CSAIVGGYNEQFF
size: few; V: TRBV4-1; J: TRBJ1-5; D: -; DNA: TGTGCCAGCAGCCAGGGTAGCAATCAGCCCCAGCATTTT; CDR3: CASSQGSNQPQHF
size: few; V: TRBV5-1; J: TRBJ2-7; D: -; DNA: TGCGCCAGCAGCTTTAAGGCTGATGCCTACGAGCAGTACTTC; CDR3: CASSFKADAYEQYF
size: -; V: TRBV13; J: TRBJ2-1; D: -; DNA: TGTGCCAGCAGCTTATGGAAGCTGCCCCTAAGACTTAGGGATGAGCAGTTCTTC; CDR3: CASSLWKLPLRLRDEQFF
size: -; V: TRBV5-1; J: TRBJ2-2; D: TRBD2; DNA: TGCGCCAGCAGCCCGTCAGCGGGGGGGCCACGGACCGGGGAGCTGTTTTTT; CDR3: CASSPSAGGPRTGELFF
size: -; V: TRBV20-1; J: TRBJ1-2; D: -; DNA: TGCAGTGCCACAAAAGGGGCAGTTCATTATGGCTACACCTTC; CDR3: CSATKGAVHYGYTF
size: -; V: TRBV7-9; J: TRBJ1-2; D: -; DNA: TGTGCCAGCAGCTCGAACCCCAGACTCCTAAGCTATGGCTACACCTTC; CDR3: CASSSNPRLLSYGYTF
size: -; V: TRBV4-2; J: TRBJ2-7; D: -; DNA: TGTGCCAGCAGCCAAGAACTAATAGGCGAGTACGAGCAGTACTTC; CDR3: CASSQELIGEYEQYF
size: -; V: TRBV29-1; J: TRBJ2-5; D: -; DNA: TGCAGCGTCCAGGGGGGTAGAGAGACCCAGTACTTC; CDR3: CSVQGGRETQYF
size: -; V: TRBV7-2; J: TRBJ2-7; D: -; DNA: TGTGCCAGCAGCTCTCGGACTAAATCCTACGAGCAGTACTTC; CDR3: CASSSRTKSYEQYF
size: -; V: TRBV10-3; J: TRBJ2-1; D: -; DNA: TGTGCCACCTCGGGCGGGGTTACCGATGAGCAGTTCTTC; CDR3: CATSGGVTDEQFF
size: -; V: TRBV5-1; J: TRBJ2-1; D: -; DNA: TGCGCCAGCAGCTTGACAGGGGGAGGGAATGAGCAGTTCTTC; CDR3: CASSLTGGGNEQFF
size: -; V: TRBV12-3/TRBV12-4; J: TRBJ2-1; D: -; DNA: TGTGCCAGCAGACTAGACAATGGGCAGTTCTTC; CDR3: CASRLDNGQFF
size: -; V: TRBV5-1; J: TRBJ2-3; D: -; DNA: TGCGCCAGCAGCTTGGCGACAGAAGATACGCAGTATTTT; CDR3: CASSLATEDTQYF
size: once; V: TRBV11-2; J: TRBJ2-5; D: -; DNA: TGTGCCAGCAGCTTAGGCGGTTGGCAGGGGACGGAGACCCAGTACTTC; CDR3: CASSLGGWQGTETQYF
size: -; V: TRBV5-1; J: TRBJ2-3; D: TRBD2; DNA: TGCGCCAGCAGTTCGCCTAGCGGGGTAGATACGCAGTATTTT; CDR3: CASSSPSGVDTQYF
size: few; V: TRBV20-1; J: TRBJ2-1; D: -; DNA: TGCAGTGCTAGAGCTACCCACCTAGGCAATGAGCAGTTCTTC; CDR3: CSARATHLGNEQFF
size: -; V: TRBV29-1; J: TRBJ1-4; D: -; DNA: TGCAGCGTTGATGCAGGGCGGGGTGAAAAACTGTTTTTT; CDR3: CSVDAGRGEKLFF
size: few; V: TRBV6-5; J: TRBJ2-5; D: -; DNA: TGTGCCAGCAGTTACTCGCCAGGGGAAGAGACCCAGTACTTC; CDR3: CASSYSPGEETQYF
size: -; V: TRBV3-1; J: TRBJ2-4; D: -; DNA: TGTGCCAGCAGCCAAGAGGGGGGCATTCAGTACTTC; CDR3: CASSQEGGIQYF
size: -; V: TRBV6-5; J: TRBJ2-3; D: -; DNA: TGTGCCAGCAGCCCTTATGAGCTGTCAGATGCGCAGTATTTT; CDR3: CASSPYELSDAQYF
size: -; V: TRBV27; J: TRBJ2-5; D: -; DNA: TGTGCCAGCAGTTTCGGGGGCGGGAAGACCCAGTACTTC; CDR3: CASSFGGGKTQYF
size: -; V: TRBV3-1; J: TRBJ2-5; D: -; DNA: TGTGCCAGCAGCCAAGAAGTTCGGCCGCAAGAGGCCCAGTACTTC; CDR3: CASSQEVRPQEAQYF
size: -; V: TRBV27; J: TRBJ2-1; D: -; DNA: TGTGCCAGCATAAGCCGATATGGGACTCACAATGAGCAGTTCTTC; CDR3: CASISRYGTHNEQFF
size: -; V: TRBV12-3/TRBV12-4; J: TRBJ1-2; D: -; DNA: TGTGCCAGCAGTGCGGGCAGGGATAACTATGGCTACACCTTC; CDR3: CASSAGRDNYGYTF
size: few; V: TRBV11-2; J: TRBJ1-5; D: -; DNA: TGTGCCAGCAGCTTGGGGGGTCCGGGGGGCCAGCCCCAGCATTTT; CDR3: CASSLGGPGGQPQHF
size: -; V: TRBV29-1; J: TRBJ1-2; D: -; DNA: TGCAGCGTTGAAATGGTGCAGGGGCTGGGCTACACCTTC; CDR3: CSVEMVQGLGYTF
size: -; V: TRBV5-1; J: TRBJ2-7; D: TRBD2; DNA: TGCGCCAGCAGCTTACCCGGGACTAGCGGATTTGCCTACGAGCAGTACTTC; CDR3: CASSLPGTSGFAYEQYF
size: -; V: TRBV29-1; J: TRBJ1-1; D: TRBD1; DNA: TGCAGCGTTGAACAGGGGGGCACTGAAGCTTTCTTT; CDR3: CSVEQGGTEAFF
size: -; V: TRBV6-2/TRBV6-3; J: TRBJ1-2; D: TRBD1; DNA: TGTGCCAGCAGGGGACAGGACTATGGCTACACCTTC; CDR3: CASRGQDYGYTF
size: -; V: TRBV29-1; J: TRBJ2-1; D: -; DNA: TGCAGCGTTGAAGGGCGGGGTGAACACAATGAGCAGTTCTTC; CDR3: CSVEGRGEHNEQFF